Following are 11 T cell receptor beta chains from one sample sequenced in a study of immune evolution from preneoplasia to lung adenocarcinoma. Assay: immunoSEQ multiplex PCR; the TCRdb copy retains only in-frame clones and omits some. The sample yields several thousand clones, approximately 85% seen once. Sequencing was performed on FFPE invasive lung adenocarcinoma tissue. These receptors were taken from a person aged 45-65 years with lung adenocarcinoma.

This clone appeared once. The V call is TRBV5-5, the J call TRBJ2-7, with a weak D call TRBD2 (5 bases). CDR3 length: 13 residues. Germline CDR1 and CDR2: SGHKS and YYEKEE (reference sequence). V was trimmed by 2 bases and J by 6 bases, leaving 12 bases between them. CDR3 sequence (DNA): TGTGCCAGCAGCTTACCAGGAGGTAGCGAGCAGTACTTC. Amino acids: CASSLPGGSEQYF.

This clone was counted a few times. The chain links TRBV11-2 to TRBJ1-1; tentatively, D is TRBD1 (6 bases). With 6 bases removed from V and 3 bases from J, the gap between germline ends came to 11 bases. CDR1 and CDR2 (germline): SGHAT, FQNNGV. The CDR3 length is 13 residues. The CDR3 nucleotides are TGTGCCAGCAGTCCGAGGGGGGACACTGAAGCTTTCTTT. As protein: CASSPRGDTEAFF. Variable domain in full (rest from reference TRBV11-2 and TRBJ1-1): EAGVAQSPRYKIIEKRQSVAFWCNPISGHATLYWYQQILGQGPKLLIQFQNNGVVDDSQLPKDRFSAERLKGVDSTLKIQPAKLEDSAVYLCASSPRGDTEAFFGQGTRLTVV.

The chain links TRBV6-5 to TRBJ1-1; D is unresolved. Germline CDR1 MNHEY, CDR2 SVGAGI. The CDR3 consists of 13 residues. The V and J ends lost 5 bases and 1 base respectively, with 8 bases between them. CDR3 loop: CASSQNRNTEAFF. As DNA, the CDR3 is TGTGCCAGCAGTCAGAACAGGAACACTGAAGCTTTCTTT.

J is TRBJ2-1 and V is TRBV9; 7 bases are a match to TRBD2. This CDR3 is 17 amino acids long. The germline gives CDR1 SGDLS, CDR2 YYNGEE. V shed 0 bases and J 3 bases; nucleotides not matched to a gene: 9. DNA of the CDR3: TGTGCCAGCAGCGTAGGGGGGAGGCTAGCGGTCTACAATGAGCAGTTCTTC. It yields the protein CASSVGGRLAVYNEQFF. Using reference TRBV9 and TRBJ2-1 for the parts outside the CDR3, the full variable domain is DSGVTQTPKHLITATGQRVTLRCSPRSGDLSVYWYQQSLDQGLQFLIQYYNGEERAKGNILERFSAQQFPDLHSELNLSSLELGDSALYFCASSVGGRLAVYNEQFFGPGTRLTVL.

The V and J genes are TRBV10-1 and TRBJ2-3; TRBD2 matches at 11 bases. The CDR3 is made up of 15 amino acids. With 6 bases clipped from V and 5 bases from J, the junction kept 7 bases outside the gene matches. Germline V gene lookup returns CDR1 WNHNN and CDR2 SYGVQD (reference sequence). In DNA, the CDR3 is TGCGCCAGCAGGAAGACTAGCGGGGAAATAGATACGCAGTATTTT. Translation: CASRKTSGEIDTQYF.

The CDR3 protein is CASSEVPGLRTQYF. Here the CDR3 DNA reads TGTGCCAGCAGTGAAGTCCCAGGCCTCCGGACCCAGTACTTC. The rearrangement links TRBV2 to TRBJ2-5; D gene uncertain. This CDR3 has 14 amino acids. V shed 1 base and J shed 7 bases, with 13 bases lying between them. The germline V gene encodes CDR1 SNHLY and CDR2 FYNNEI.

This clone was seen a single time. This rearrangement joins TRBV21-1 to TRBJ2-2. TRBV21-1 is a listed pseudogene. The CDR3 totals 16 residues. The CDR3 sequence is CASSKRRVPSGGELFF. CDR3 nucleotides: TGTGCCAGCAGCAAACGAAGGGTCCCCTCAGGTGGGGAGCTGTTTTTT.

This clone came up once. V gene TRBV6-4 combines with J gene TRBJ1-6, with D unclear. Germline loops: CDR1 MRHNA, CDR2 SNTAGT. This CDR3 is built from 13 residues. Between the trimmed V and J ends, which lost 5 bases and 8 bases, there was a span of 10 bases. Here the CDR3 reads CASSTRADSPLHF. In DNA form, the CDR3 reads TGTGCCAGCAGTACCCGGGCCGATTCACCCCTCCACTTT.

The chain couples TRBV5-1 to TRBJ2-3; D perhaps matches TRBD1 (6 bases). From germline, CDR1 is SGHRS and CDR2 YFSETQ. V was clipped by 3 bases and J by 2 bases, with 16 bases between them. The CDR3 consists of 16 residues. The DNA for the CDR3 is TGCGCCAGCAGCTCGCTTACGGGACACAACACAGATACGCAGTATTTT. This translates into CASSSLTGHNTDTQYF.

The J gene is TRBJ2-2, the V gene TRBV30, with D possibly being TRBD1 (5 bases). Trimming removed 3 bases from V and 2 bases from J, with 10 bases in between. Germline loops: CDR1 GTSNPN, CDR2 SVGIG (reference sequence). The CDR3 consists of 14 residues. CDR3: CAWRPDRNTGELFF. DNA of the CDR3: TGTGCCTGGAGACCAGACAGAAACACCGGGGAGCTGTTTTTT. The full variable domain, completed using reference TRBV30 and TRBJ2-2, is SQTIHQWPATLVQPVGSPLSLECTVEGTSNPNLYWYRQAAGRGLQLLFYSVGIGQISSEVPQNLSASRPQDRQFILSSKKLLLSDSGFYLCAWRPDRNTGELFFGEGSRLTVL.

This chain connects TRBV5-4 to TRBJ2-2; D is undetermined. The V end lost 4 bases, the J end lost 0 bases, and 10 bases lay between the germline ends. CDR3 size: 15 residues. The germline V gene encodes CDR1 SGHNT and CDR2 YYREEE (reference sequence). The CDR3 region has the DNA TGTGCCAGCAGCGTAACTCAGGCGAACACCGGGGAGCTGTTTTTT. It encodes CASSVTQANTGELFF. The full variable domain, completed using reference TRBV5-4 and TRBJ2-2, is ETGVTQSPTHLIKTRGQQVTLRCSSQSGHNTVSWYQQALGQGPQFIFQYYREEENGRGNFPPRFSGLQFPNYSSELNVNALELDDSALYLCASSVTQANTGELFFGEGSRLTVL.